What follows are 10 T cell receptor beta chains derived from one specimen sequenced in a study of neurological immune-mediated disorders. TCRdb re-derived calls from the 5' RACE reads in MiXCR, one entry per CDR3 protein. The sample holds tens of thousands of distinct CDR3 sequences, 3.5% to 4.5% seen once. The specimen was PBMCs. Receptors originate from a woman in her forties or fifties with multiple sclerosis.

This clonotype was found many times. This chain joins TRBV5-1 and TRBJ2-2, with 9 positions matching TRBD1. This CDR3 is built from 16 residues. The germline CDR1 and CDR2 sequences are SGHRS and YFSETQ. After removal of 4 bases from V and 3 bases from J, the junction contained 7 bases not matched to a gene. The CDR3 region has the DNA TGCGCCAGCAGCGACCGTCGACAGGGGGACACCGGGGAGCTGTTTTTT. It specifies CASSDRRQGDTGELFF.

This clonotype was seen many times. V usage is TRBV2 and J usage is TRBJ2-2, with 7 bases matching TRBD2. Trimming cost V 1 base and J 0 bases; bases outside gene matches: 2. CDR3 length: 16 amino acids. Germline V CDR1 and CDR2: SNHLY, FYNNEI. DNA of the CDR3: TGTGCCAGCAGTGAAGTTCGGGGGGCGAACACCGGGGAGCTGTTTTTT. This encodes CASSEVRGANTGELFF.

At least ten counts were recorded for this clonotype. This chain joins TRBV6-6 and TRBJ2-1; 8 bases align to TRBD2. Germline-derived CDR1 and CDR2 are MNHNY and SVGAGI (reference sequence). The CDR3 covers 15 residues. The V and J ends lost 5 bases and 2 bases, in that order; junction bases with no gene match: 5. CDR3 sequence reads: CASSVRGGTYNEQFF. The CDR3 DNA reads as TGTGCCAGCAGTGTCCGGGGGGGAACCTACAATGAGCAGTTCTTC.

The gene calls are TRBV6-6 and TRBJ2-2; D remains ambiguous. Trimming shortened V by 0 bases and J by 4 bases, and 15 bases separated the two germline ends. The length of the CDR3 is 17 residues. Looked up from germline, CDR1 is MNHNY and CDR2 is SVGAGI (reference sequence). For the CDR3, the DNA is TGTGCCAGCAGTTACTCTTCGACTCTAAAGGGCACCGGGGAGCTGTTTTTT. This gives the protein CASSYSSTLKGTGELFF.

This clonotype was recorded at least ten times. Sequence at one end of the junction differs from germline and may be a read error. The gene calls are TRBV24-1 and TRBJ1-5, with TRBD1 as a possible D gene (6 bases). Germline V gene sequence: CDR1 KGHDR, CDR2 SFDVKD. The length of the CDR3 is 14 residues. The CDR3 DNA is TGTGCCACCAGTGGCCCGGGGGCGAATCAGCCCCAGAATTTT. Translation gives CATSGPGANQPQNF.

This clonotype was picked up many times. In DNA form, the CDR3 reads TGTGCCAGCAGCTCCACTAGCGAGGGGCAGTATTTT. Amino acid sequence: CASSSTSEGQYF. The chain recombines TRBV7-8 with TRBJ2-3; 7 bases match TRBD2. Trimming removed 4 bases from V and 11 bases from J; junction bases left unmatched: 6. Germline V gene data show CDR1 as SGHVS and CDR2 as FQNEAQ. The CDR3 has 12 residues.

This clonotype was seen a handful of times. CDR3 amino acids: CASLRQENVGPLHF. CDR3 nucleotides: TGTGCCAGCCTTAGGCAGGAAAACGTGGGACCCCTCCACTTT. The chain couples TRBV2 to TRBJ1-6; D not certain. The CDR3 totals 14 residues. Trimming took off 8 bases at V and 12 bases at J, with 20 bases between the two ends. The germline V gene encodes CDR1 SNHLY and CDR2 FYNNEI. Drawing the rest from reference TRBV2 and TRBJ1-6, the complete variable domain is EPEVTQTPSHQVTQMGQEVILRCVPISNHLYFYWYRQILGQKVEFLVSFYNNEISEKSEIFDDQFSVERPDGSNFTLKIRSTKLEDSAMYFCASLRQENVGPLHFGNGTRLTVT.

This clonotype has ten or more counts. The chain combines TRBV20-1 with TRBJ2-3, with 7 bases matching TRBD2. Germline lookup yields CDR1 DFQATT and CDR2 SNEGSKA (reference sequence). The trim removed 5 bases at V and 1 base at J, leaving 6 bases unmatched. This CDR3 has 14 residues. CDR3 sequence (DNA): TGCAGTGCTTCTGCGGCGGGAGGCACAGATACGCAGTATTTT. The encoded protein is CSASAAGGTDTQYF.

DNA for the CDR3: TGTGCCAGCAGCAAGCTGGGCACTGAAGCTTTCTTT. Translated, it gives CASSKLGTEAFF. This chain links TRBV14 with TRBJ1-1; D gene ambiguous. Trimming removed 5 bases at V and 4 bases at J, with 8 bases between. Germline V CDR1 and CDR2: SGHDN, FVKESK. The CDR3 totals 12 residues.

This clonotype was observed many times. The CDR3 coding sequence is TGCAGTGCTCACAGCTGGGGTTCCAATCAGCCCCAGCATTTT. This gives the protein CSAHSWGSNQPQHF. The V and J genes are TRBV20-1 and TRBJ1-5; D unresolved. Deletions cut 5 bases from V and 3 bases from J, with 14 bases between. The CDR3 totals 14 residues. Germline V gene lookup returns CDR1 DFQATT and CDR2 SNEGSKA (reference sequence).